These T cell receptor beta chains were read from a single sample in a study of blood T cell repertoires in COVID-19. The assay was immunoSEQ multiplex PCR, and TCRdb's table has in-frame clones only and misses some. This repertoire shows roughly 200,000 clones, more than 80% found once; its top ten account for 1.2%. The source material was PBMCs or T cells enriched from blood (not recorded which). The receptors stem from a man in his thirties or forties who had recovered from COVID-19. Both conserved end residues are part of each CDR3. A D gene is named only where the DNA matches it firmly. For some rows the clone size is stated as once, few or many, or as a class when expanded; others skip it.

clone size: NA
D gene: NA
V gene: TRBV19
J gene: TRBJ1-2
CDR3 DNA: TGTGCCAGTAGTATTTCCGCAGGGGCGCATGGCTACACCTTC
CDR3 protein: CASSISAGAHGYTF

clone size: NA
D gene: TRBD1
V gene: TRBV5-4
J gene: TRBJ2-7
CDR3 DNA: TGTGCCAGCAGCTTGGCATCGGACAGGGGGCCCTCATACGAGCAGTACTTC
CDR3 protein: CASSLASDRGPSYEQYF

clone size: NA
D gene: TRBD1
V gene: TRBV4-3
J gene: TRBJ2-5
CDR3 DNA: TGCGCCAGCAGCCACTACAGGGGGCGAGAGGAGACCCAGTACTTC
CDR3 protein: CASSHYRGREETQYF

clone size: once
D gene: NA
V gene: TRBV19
J gene: TRBJ2-1
CDR3 DNA: TGTGCCAGTAGTATAGACAACCGGGTTCAGCAGTTCTTC
CDR3 protein: CASSIDNRVQQFF

clone size: NA
D gene: NA
V gene: TRBV6-2/TRBV6-3
J gene: TRBJ2-1
CDR3 DNA: TGTGCCAGCAGCAAACGAGGCCAGGGTATCAATGAGCAGTTCTTC
CDR3 protein: CASSKRGQGINEQFF

clone size: NA
D gene: TRBD2
V gene: TRBV5-6
J gene: TRBJ2-5
CDR3 DNA: TGTGCCAGCAGCATCCCCCGGGGGGGACAAGAGACCCAGTACTTC
CDR3 protein: CASSIPRGGQETQYF

clone size: NA
D gene: NA
V gene: TRBV13
J gene: TRBJ1-6
CDR3 DNA: TGTGCCAGCGCACAGGGTAATTCACCCCTCCACTTT
CDR3 protein: CASAQGNSPLHF

clone size: NA
D gene: NA
V gene: TRBV9
J gene: TRBJ2-5
CDR3 DNA: TGTGCCAGCAGCGTAGGAGGAGCCGAGACCCAGTACTTC
CDR3 protein: CASSVGGAETQYF

clone size: NA
D gene: NA
V gene: TRBV18
J gene: TRBJ1-1
CDR3 DNA: TGTGCCAGCTCACCATCGGACAAGAACACTGAAGCTTTCTTT
CDR3 protein: CASSPSDKNTEAFF

clone size: NA
D gene: NA
V gene: TRBV7-9
J gene: TRBJ1-1
CDR3 DNA: TGTGCCAGCAGCTTACGCCAGGGTAACACTGAAGCTTTCTTT
CDR3 protein: CASSLRQGNTEAFF

clone size: NA
D gene: NA
V gene: TRBV27
J gene: TRBJ2-5
CDR3 DNA: TGTGCCAGCAGTTTAGTGGGCGGGGAGACCCAGTACTTC
CDR3 protein: CASSLVGGETQYF

clone size: once
D gene: TRBD2
V gene: TRBV2
J gene: TRBJ2-7
CDR3 DNA: TGTGCCAGCTCGTTCTCTGCGGGGGGCCCGGGGGCCGAGCAGTACTTC
CDR3 protein: CASSFSAGGPGAEQYF

clone size: NA
D gene: TRBD1
V gene: TRBV27
J gene: TRBJ1-2
CDR3 DNA: TGTGCCAGCAAAGGATACGACAGGGGGGACTATGGCTACACCTTC
CDR3 protein: CASKGYDRGDYGYTF

clone size: NA
D gene: TRBD1
V gene: TRBV11-2
J gene: TRBJ2-1
CDR3 DNA: TGTGCCAGCAGCCAGGGACAGGGCTACAATGAGCAGTTCTTC
CDR3 protein: CASSQGQGYNEQFF

clone size: NA
D gene: NA
V gene: TRBV12-3/TRBV12-4
J gene: TRBJ2-1
CDR3 DNA: TGTGCCAGCAGTTCTAGTAGTGAGCAGTTCTTC
CDR3 protein: CASSSSSEQFF

clone size: NA
D gene: TRBD1
V gene: TRBV10-3
J gene: TRBJ2-1
CDR3 DNA: TGTGCCATCAAGAACCAGGGGGCGGGAAATGGTGAGCAGTTCTTC
CDR3 protein: CAIKNQGAGNGEQFF

clone size: NA
D gene: NA
V gene: TRBV5-5
J gene: TRBJ1-4
CDR3 DNA: TGTGCCAGCAGCTACTCAGGGGCGGCGGATGAAAAACTGTTTTTT
CDR3 protein: CASSYSGAADEKLFF

clone size: NA
D gene: TRBD2
V gene: TRBV19
J gene: TRBJ2-7
CDR3 DNA: TGTGCCAGTAGTCCGGGAGGGCCACACGAGCAGTACTTC
CDR3 protein: CASSPGGPHEQYF

clone size: NA
D gene: TRBD2
V gene: TRBV4-1
J gene: TRBJ2-1
CDR3 DNA: TGCGCCAGCAGCCAAGATCTAGCGGGTTCTGAGCAGTTCTTC
CDR3 protein: CASSQDLAGSEQFF

clone size: NA
D gene: TRBD2
V gene: TRBV5-1
J gene: TRBJ2-7
CDR3 DNA: TGCGCCAGCAGCCCCTTAGCGGGGTCCTCCTACGAGCAGTACTTC
CDR3 protein: CASSPLAGSSYEQYF

clone size: NA
D gene: TRBD1
V gene: TRBV6-5
J gene: TRBJ1-4
CDR3 DNA: TGTGCCAGCAGGATGACAGGGGGTAATGAAAAACTGTTTTTT
CDR3 protein: CASRMTGGNEKLFF

clone size: once
D gene: TRBD2
V gene: TRBV3-1/TRBV3-2
J gene: TRBJ2-2
CDR3 DNA: TGTGCCAGCAGCCAATTCTCTAGCGGGAGTACCGGGGAGCTGTTTTTT
CDR3 protein: CASSQFSSGSTGELFF

clone size: NA
D gene: TRBD1
V gene: TRBV9
J gene: TRBJ1-5
CDR3 DNA: TGTGCCAGCAGCGTAGGGTTTTCGGACAGGGGTCCCAATCAGCCCCAGCATTTT
CDR3 protein: CASSVGFSDRGPNQPQHF

clone size: NA
D gene: TRBD1
V gene: TRBV10-3
J gene: TRBJ1-1
CDR3 DNA: TGTGCCATCAGACAGGGGTTCACAGACACTGAAGCTTTCTTT
CDR3 protein: CAIRQGFTDTEAFF

clone size: few
D gene: NA
V gene: TRBV30
J gene: TRBJ1-4
CDR3 DNA: TGTGCCTGGAGTGCGGGAGGCGAAAAACTGTTTTTT
CDR3 protein: CAWSAGGEKLFF

clone size: few
D gene: NA
V gene: TRBV11-3
J gene: TRBJ2-1
CDR3 DNA: TGTGCCAGCAGCCTCCAAACTAACGAGCAGTTCTTC
CDR3 protein: CASSLQTNEQFF

clone size: once
D gene: TRBD1
V gene: TRBV30
J gene: TRBJ1-2
CDR3 DNA: TGTGCCTGGAGTTCGACAGGGGATGGCTACACCTTC
CDR3 protein: CAWSSTGDGYTF

clone size: NA
D gene: TRBD1
V gene: TRBV19
J gene: TRBJ1-4
CDR3 DNA: TGTGCCAGTAGTACCGGGACAGGGATTGATGAAAAACTGTTTTTT
CDR3 protein: CASSTGTGIDEKLFF

clone size: NA
D gene: TRBD2
V gene: TRBV6-6
J gene: TRBJ2-1
CDR3 DNA: TGTGCCAGCAGCTCGGGACTAGCGGGAGTCTACAATGAGCAGTTCTTC
CDR3 protein: CASSSGLAGVYNEQFF

clone size: NA
D gene: TRBD1
V gene: TRBV9
J gene: TRBJ2-7
CDR3 DNA: TGTGCCAGCAGCGCCGGGACAGGTGGGGAGCAGTACTTC
CDR3 protein: CASSAGTGGEQYF

clone size: NA
D gene: NA
V gene: TRBV4-1
J gene: TRBJ2-7
CDR3 DNA: TGCGCCAGCAGCCTCGGAGACAGAGCCTACGAGCAGTACTTC
CDR3 protein: CASSLGDRAYEQYF

clone size: NA
D gene: NA
V gene: TRBV9
J gene: TRBJ2-3
CDR3 DNA: TGTGCCAGCAGGACGGGAGAGTCCACAATCACAGATACGCAGTATTTT
CDR3 protein: CASRTGESTITDTQYF

clone size: NA
D gene: NA
V gene: TRBV7-8
J gene: TRBJ2-3
CDR3 DNA: TGTGCCAGCAGCCACGGACAGAGCACAGATACGCAGTATTTT
CDR3 protein: CASSHGQSTDTQYF

clone size: NA
D gene: NA
V gene: TRBV5-1
J gene: TRBJ1-2
CDR3 DNA: TGCGCCAGCAGCTTGGATACAGGGAATGGCTACACCTTC
CDR3 protein: CASSLDTGNGYTF

clone size: NA
D gene: TRBD2
V gene: TRBV4-3
J gene: TRBJ2-1
CDR3 DNA: TGCGCCAGCAGCCAAGATAATAGCGGGAGGGCCTACAATGAGCAGTTCTTC
CDR3 protein: CASSQDNSGRAYNEQFF

clone size: NA
D gene: TRBD1
V gene: TRBV10-3
J gene: TRBJ1-2
CDR3 DNA: TGTGCCATCAGTGAGTCTGGGACAGGGAGTGGCTACACCTTC
CDR3 protein: CAISESGTGSGYTF

clone size: NA
D gene: NA
V gene: TRBV13
J gene: TRBJ1-2
CDR3 DNA: TGTGCCAGCGATACGCGACTGTCCTATGGCTACACCTTC
CDR3 protein: CASDTRLSYGYTF

clone size: NA
D gene: NA
V gene: TRBV28
J gene: TRBJ1-6
CDR3 DNA: TGTGCCAGCAGTTTAGGGCCCGACAGGCTCCTTTATTATAATTCACCCCTCCACTTT
CDR3 protein: CASSLGPDRLLYYNSPLHF

clone size: NA
D gene: TRBD1
V gene: TRBV18
J gene: TRBJ1-1
CDR3 DNA: TGTGCCAGCTCACTTTTGACAGGGGGCGCTTCTGGGGGATCCACTGAAGCTTTCTTT
CDR3 protein: CASSLLTGGASGGSTEAFF

clone size: few
D gene: TRBD1
V gene: TRBV5-1
J gene: TRBJ2-1
CDR3 DNA: TGCGCCAGCAGCTTAACAGGGGATGCCTACAATGAGCAGTTCTTC
CDR3 protein: CASSLTGDAYNEQFF

clone size: NA
D gene: NA
V gene: TRBV29-1
J gene: TRBJ1-4
CDR3 DNA: TGCAGCGTTGCCCTTCAGGGAAGAGGAACTAATGAAAAACTGTTTTTT
CDR3 protein: CSVALQGRGTNEKLFF

clone size: NA
D gene: NA
V gene: TRBV4-1
J gene: TRBJ1-5
CDR3 DNA: TGCGCCAGCAGCCAAACACTACAGGGACAGCCCCAGCATTTT
CDR3 protein: CASSQTLQGQPQHF

clone size: NA
D gene: NA
V gene: TRBV13
J gene: TRBJ2-7
CDR3 DNA: TGTGCCAGCAGCTTATGGCAGGGGGGCTACGAGCAGTACTTC
CDR3 protein: CASSLWQGGYEQYF

clone size: NA
D gene: TRBD1
V gene: TRBV27
J gene: TRBJ2-1
CDR3 DNA: TGTGCCAGCAGTTTAGGGACAGGGTACAATGAGCAGTTCTTC
CDR3 protein: CASSLGTGYNEQFF

clone size: NA
D gene: NA
V gene: TRBV25-1
J gene: TRBJ2-5
CDR3 DNA: TGTGCCAGCAGTGATCTTCGGGACATAAAAGAGACCCAGTACTTC
CDR3 protein: CASSDLRDIKETQYF

clone size: NA
D gene: TRBD2
V gene: TRBV29-1
J gene: TRBJ2-1
CDR3 DNA: TGCAGCGCCCGAGCGGGAGCCAATAGTGAGCAGTTCTTC
CDR3 protein: CSARAGANSEQFF

clone size: NA
D gene: NA
V gene: TRBV11-2
J gene: TRBJ2-7
CDR3 DNA: TGTGCCAGCAGCGCCCCCAGAGGCGGGGAGGACGAGCAGTACTTC
CDR3 protein: CASSAPRGGEDEQYF

clone size: NA
D gene: TRBD1
V gene: TRBV5-1
J gene: TRBJ2-2
CDR3 DNA: TGCGCCAGCAGCCCAGGGACAGGGCGGAACACCGGGGAGCTGTTTTTT
CDR3 protein: CASSPGTGRNTGELFF

clone size: few
D gene: TRBD2
V gene: TRBV4-3
J gene: TRBJ2-5
CDR3 DNA: TGCGCCAGCAGCCAAGGACTAGCGGGAGTAGGAGGGGAGACCCAGTACTTC
CDR3 protein: CASSQGLAGVGGETQYF

clone size: NA
D gene: NA
V gene: TRBV4-1
J gene: TRBJ2-2
CDR3 DNA: TGCGCCAGCAGCCAAGACAACTCCAGGGGTGCCGGGGAGCTGTTTTTT
CDR3 protein: CASSQDNSRGAGELFF

clone size: once
D gene: TRBD1
V gene: TRBV9
J gene: TRBJ2-7
CDR3 DNA: TGTGCCAGCAGCGCGGACAGGTTTGCCTACGAGCAGTACTTC
CDR3 protein: CASSADRFAYEQYF

clone size: NA
D gene: TRBD1
V gene: TRBV7-9
J gene: TRBJ1-2
CDR3 DNA: TGTGCCAGCAGTCTCGGACAGGGGGCTTGGGGCTACACCTTC
CDR3 protein: CASSLGQGAWGYTF

clone size: NA
D gene: NA
V gene: TRBV27
J gene: TRBJ2-7
CDR3 DNA: TGTGCCAGCAGTTTAGAGCCGGGATCCGTCTACGAGCAGTACTTC
CDR3 protein: CASSLEPGSVYEQYF

clone size: NA
D gene: TRBD2
V gene: TRBV25-1
J gene: TRBJ2-7
CDR3 DNA: TGTGCCAGCAGTGAATGGGCGGGGGGCGAGCAGTACTTC
CDR3 protein: CASSEWAGGEQYF

clone size: NA
D gene: NA
V gene: TRBV7-9
J gene: TRBJ2-2
CDR3 DNA: TGTGCCAGCAGCTTTAGCCGGGAGCTGAGCACCGGGGAGCTGTTTTTT
CDR3 protein: CASSFSRELSTGELFF